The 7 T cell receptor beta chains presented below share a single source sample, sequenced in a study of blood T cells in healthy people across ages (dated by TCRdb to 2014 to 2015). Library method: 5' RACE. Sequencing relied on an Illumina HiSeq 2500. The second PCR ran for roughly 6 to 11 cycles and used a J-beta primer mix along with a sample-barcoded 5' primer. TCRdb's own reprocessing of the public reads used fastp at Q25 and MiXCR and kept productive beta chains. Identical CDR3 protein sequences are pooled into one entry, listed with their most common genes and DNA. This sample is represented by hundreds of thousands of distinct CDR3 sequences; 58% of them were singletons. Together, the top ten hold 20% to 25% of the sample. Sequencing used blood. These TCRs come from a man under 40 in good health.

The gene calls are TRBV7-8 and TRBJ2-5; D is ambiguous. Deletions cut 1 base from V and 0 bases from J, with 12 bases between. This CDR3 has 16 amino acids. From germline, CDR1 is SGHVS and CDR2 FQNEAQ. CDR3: CASSLGPVRNQETQYF. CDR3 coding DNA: TGTGCCAGCAGCTTAGGACCCGTACGGAACCAAGAGACCCAGTACTTC.

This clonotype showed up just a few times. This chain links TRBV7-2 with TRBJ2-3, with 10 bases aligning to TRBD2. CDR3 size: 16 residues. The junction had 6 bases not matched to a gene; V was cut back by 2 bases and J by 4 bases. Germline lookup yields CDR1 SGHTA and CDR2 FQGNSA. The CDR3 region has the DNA TGTGCCAGCAGCTTAAAGATAGCGGGAGGAGCAGATACGCAGTATTTT. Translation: CASSLKIAGGADTQYF.

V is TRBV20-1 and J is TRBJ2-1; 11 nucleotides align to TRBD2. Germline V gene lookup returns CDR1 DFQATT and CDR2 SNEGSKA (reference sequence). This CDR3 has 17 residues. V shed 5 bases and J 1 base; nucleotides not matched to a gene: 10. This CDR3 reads CSAPTSGSFPSYNEQFF. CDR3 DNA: TGCAGTGCTCCTACTAGCGGGAGTTTCCCATCCTACAATGAGCAGTTCTTC.

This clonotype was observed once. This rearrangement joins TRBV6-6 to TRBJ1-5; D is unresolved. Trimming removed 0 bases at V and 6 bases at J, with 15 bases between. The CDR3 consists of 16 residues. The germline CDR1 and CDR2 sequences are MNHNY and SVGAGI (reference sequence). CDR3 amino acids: CASSYSPGGVGQPQHF. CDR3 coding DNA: TGTGCCAGCAGTTACTCGCCAGGAGGTGTAGGTCAGCCCCAGCATTTT.

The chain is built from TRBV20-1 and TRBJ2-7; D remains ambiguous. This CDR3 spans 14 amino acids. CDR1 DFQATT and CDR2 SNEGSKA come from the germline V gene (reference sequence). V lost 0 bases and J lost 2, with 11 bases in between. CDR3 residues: CSARDAADTYEQYF. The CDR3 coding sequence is TGCAGTGCTAGAGATGCCGCCGATACCTACGAGCAGTACTTC.

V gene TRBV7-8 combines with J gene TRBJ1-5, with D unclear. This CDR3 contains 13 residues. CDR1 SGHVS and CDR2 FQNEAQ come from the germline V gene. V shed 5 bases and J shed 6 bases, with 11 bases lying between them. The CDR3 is CASSREVTQPQHF. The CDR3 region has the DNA TGTGCCAGCAGCAGAGAGGTTACTCAGCCCCAGCATTTT.

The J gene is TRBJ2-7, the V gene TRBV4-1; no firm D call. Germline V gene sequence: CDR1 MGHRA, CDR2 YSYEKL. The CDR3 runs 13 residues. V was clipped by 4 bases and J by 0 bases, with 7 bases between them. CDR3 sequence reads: CASSLKVSYEQYF. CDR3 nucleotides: TGCGCCAGCAGCCTTAAGGTCTCCTACGAGCAGTACTTC.